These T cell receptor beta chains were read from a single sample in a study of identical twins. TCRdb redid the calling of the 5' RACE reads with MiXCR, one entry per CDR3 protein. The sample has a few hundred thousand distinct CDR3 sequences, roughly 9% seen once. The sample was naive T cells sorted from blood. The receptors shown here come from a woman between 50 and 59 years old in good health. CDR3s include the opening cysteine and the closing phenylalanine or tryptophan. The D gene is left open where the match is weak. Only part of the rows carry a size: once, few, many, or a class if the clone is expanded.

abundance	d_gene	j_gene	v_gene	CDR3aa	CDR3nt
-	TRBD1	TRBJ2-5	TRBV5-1	CASSLGQGAWETQYF	TGCGCCAGCAGCTTAGGACAGGGGGCTTGGGAGACCCAGTACTTC
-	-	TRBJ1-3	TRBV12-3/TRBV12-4	CASIKSSGNTIYF	TGTGCCAGCATAAAGTCTTCTGGAAACACCATATATTTT
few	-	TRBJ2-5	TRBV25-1	CATVPQYF	TGTGCCACCGTCCCCCAGTACTTC
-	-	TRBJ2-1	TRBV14	CASSLQGIYNEQFF	TGTGCCAGCAGCCTACAGGGTATTTACAATGAGCAGTTCTTC
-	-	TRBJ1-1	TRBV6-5	CASSQGVSAFF	TGTGCCAGCAGTCAAGGCGTCTCGGCTTTCTTT
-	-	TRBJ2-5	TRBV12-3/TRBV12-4	CATHPGNLVETQYF	TGTGCCACCCATCCGGGCAACCTGGTCGAGACCCAGTACTTC
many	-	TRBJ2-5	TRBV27	CASSLDGSSGQKETQYF	TGTGCCAGCAGTTTAGATGGTTCCAGTGGACAGAAAGAGACCCAGTACTTC
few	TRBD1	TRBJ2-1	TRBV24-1	CATSDPGQGNYNEQFF	TGTGCCACCAGTGATCCGGGACAGGGAAACTACAATGAGCAGTTCTTC
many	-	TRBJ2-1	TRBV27	CASSSGIEQFF	TGTGCCAGCAGTTCAGGGATTGAGCAGTTCTTC
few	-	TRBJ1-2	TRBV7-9	CASSPRLGESRDYGYTF	TGTGCCAGCAGCCCACGACTAGGGGAGTCTCGTGACTATGGCTACACCTTC
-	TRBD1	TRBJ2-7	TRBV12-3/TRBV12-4	CASSLRRGQGVYEQYF	TGTGCCAGCAGTTTACGCCGGGGACAGGGGGTCTACGAGCAGTACTTC
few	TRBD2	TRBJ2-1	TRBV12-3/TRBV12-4	CASSSGTSQSDEQFF	TGTGCCAGCAGTTCAGGGACTAGCCAGAGCGATGAGCAGTTCTTC
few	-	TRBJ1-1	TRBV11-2	CASSSIRRGTEAFF	TGTGCCAGCAGCTCCATACGAAGAGGCACTGAAGCTTTCTTT
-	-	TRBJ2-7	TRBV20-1	CSARVPGDEQYF	TGCAGTGCTAGAGTCCCAGGGGACGAGCAGTACTTC
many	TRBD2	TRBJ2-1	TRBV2	CAIRGTSGYNEQFF	TGTGCCATCAGGGGGACTAGCGGTTACAATGAGCAGTTCTTC